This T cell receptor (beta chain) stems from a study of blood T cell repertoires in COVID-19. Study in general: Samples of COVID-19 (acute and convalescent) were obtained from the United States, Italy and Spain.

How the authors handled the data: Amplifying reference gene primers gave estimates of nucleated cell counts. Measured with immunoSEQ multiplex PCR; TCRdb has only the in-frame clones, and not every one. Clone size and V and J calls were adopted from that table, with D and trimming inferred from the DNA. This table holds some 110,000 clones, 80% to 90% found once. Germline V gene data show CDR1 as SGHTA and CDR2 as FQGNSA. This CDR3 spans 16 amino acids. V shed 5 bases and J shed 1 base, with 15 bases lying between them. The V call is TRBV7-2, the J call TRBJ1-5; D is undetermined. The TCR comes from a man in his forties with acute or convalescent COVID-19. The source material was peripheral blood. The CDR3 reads CASSLGSRLSNQPQHF. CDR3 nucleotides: TGTGCCAGCAGCCTAGGGAGTCGCCTCAGCAATCAGCCCCAGCATTTT.